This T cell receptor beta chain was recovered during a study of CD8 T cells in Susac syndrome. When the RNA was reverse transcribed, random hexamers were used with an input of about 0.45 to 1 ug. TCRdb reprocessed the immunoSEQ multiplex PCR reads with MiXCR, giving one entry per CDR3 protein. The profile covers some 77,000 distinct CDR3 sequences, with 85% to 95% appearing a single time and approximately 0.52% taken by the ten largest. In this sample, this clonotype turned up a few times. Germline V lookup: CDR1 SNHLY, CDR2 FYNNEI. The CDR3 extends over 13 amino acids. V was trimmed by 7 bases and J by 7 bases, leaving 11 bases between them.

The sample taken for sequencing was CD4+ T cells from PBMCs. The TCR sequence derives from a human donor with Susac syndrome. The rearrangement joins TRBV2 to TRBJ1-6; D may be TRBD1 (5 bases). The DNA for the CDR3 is TGTGCCAGCACTCCGGGACCGAATTCACCCCTCCACTTT. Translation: CASTPGPNSPLHF.